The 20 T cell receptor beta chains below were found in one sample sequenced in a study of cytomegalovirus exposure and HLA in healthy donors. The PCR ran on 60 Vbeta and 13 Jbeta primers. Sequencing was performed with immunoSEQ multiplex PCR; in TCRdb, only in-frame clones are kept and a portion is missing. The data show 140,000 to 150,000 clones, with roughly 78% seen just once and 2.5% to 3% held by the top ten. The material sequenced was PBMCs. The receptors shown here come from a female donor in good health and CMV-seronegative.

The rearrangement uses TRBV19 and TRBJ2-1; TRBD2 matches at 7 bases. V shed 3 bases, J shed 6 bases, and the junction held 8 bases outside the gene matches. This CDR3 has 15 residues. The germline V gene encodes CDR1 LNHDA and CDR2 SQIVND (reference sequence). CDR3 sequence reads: CASSILSGEINEQFF. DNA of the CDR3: TGTGCCAGTAGTATTTTGAGCGGGGAGATCAATGAGCAGTTCTTC.

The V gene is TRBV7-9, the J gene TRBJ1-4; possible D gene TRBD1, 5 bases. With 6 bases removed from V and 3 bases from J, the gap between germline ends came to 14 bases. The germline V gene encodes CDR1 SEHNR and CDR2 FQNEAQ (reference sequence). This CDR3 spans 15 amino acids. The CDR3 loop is CASRTDRTSNEKLFF. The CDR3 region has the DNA TGTGCCAGCAGGACTGACAGAACCTCTAATGAAAAACTGTTTTTT.

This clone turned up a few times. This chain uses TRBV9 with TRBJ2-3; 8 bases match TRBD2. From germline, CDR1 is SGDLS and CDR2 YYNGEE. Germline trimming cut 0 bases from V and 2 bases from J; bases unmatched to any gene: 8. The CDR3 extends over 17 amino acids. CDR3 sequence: CASSVEGSGGITDTQYF. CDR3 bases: TGTGCCAGCAGCGTAGAGGGCAGCGGGGGAATCACAGATACGCAGTATTTT.

The CDR3 nucleotides are TGTGCCAGCAGTTCCCGGACAGGGCCCGGGGAGCTGTTTTTT. As protein: CASSSRTGPGELFF. The chain couples TRBV28 to TRBJ2-2; TRBD1 matches 8 bases. CDR3 length: 14 residues. V was pared by 4 bases and J by 6 bases, with 4 bases of the junction left unmatched. Germline assignment: CDR1 MDHEN and CDR2 SYDVKM.

CDR3 nucleotides: TGTGCCAGCAGTCCCTGGACAGCGCCACAAGAGACCCAGTACTTC. Translated, it gives CASSPWTAPQETQYF. This chain connects TRBV28 to TRBJ2-5; a possible D gene is TRBD1 (6 bases). The CDR3 totals 15 residues. The V gene's germline CDR1 is MDHEN and CDR2 SYDVKM. V lost 5 bases, J lost 2 bases, and 15 bases lay in between.

CDR3 nucleotides: TGTGCCAGCAGCTTAGCCTCTACCGGAGGCGAGCAGTACTTC. Amino acid sequence: CASSLASTGGEQYF. V and J are TRBV7-9 and TRBJ2-7, with D possibly TRBD2 on 5 matching bases. The germline gives CDR1 SEHNR, CDR2 FQNEAQ (reference sequence). The CDR3 extends over 14 amino acids. V lost 0 bases to trimming and J lost 6 bases, with 12 bases between them.

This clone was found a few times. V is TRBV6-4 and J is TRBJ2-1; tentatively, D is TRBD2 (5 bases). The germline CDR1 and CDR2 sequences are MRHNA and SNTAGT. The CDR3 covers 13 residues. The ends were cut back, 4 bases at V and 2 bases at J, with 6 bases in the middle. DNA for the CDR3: TGTGCCAGCAGTGCCGGGGCCTACAATGAGCAGTTCTTC. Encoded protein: CASSAGAYNEQFF.

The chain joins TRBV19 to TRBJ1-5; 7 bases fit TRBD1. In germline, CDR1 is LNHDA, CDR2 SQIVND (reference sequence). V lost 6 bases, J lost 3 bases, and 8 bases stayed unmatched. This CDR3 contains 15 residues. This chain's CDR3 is CASSHRQGHNQPQHF. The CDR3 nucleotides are TGTGCCAGTAGCCATAGACAGGGCCACAATCAGCCCCAGCATTTT.

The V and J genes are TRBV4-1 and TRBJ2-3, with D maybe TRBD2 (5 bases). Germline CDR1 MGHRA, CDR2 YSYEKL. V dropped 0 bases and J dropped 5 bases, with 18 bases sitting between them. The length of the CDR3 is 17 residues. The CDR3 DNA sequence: TGCGCCAGCAGCCAAGATCAAGGCACCGCCCGGGGAGATACGCAGTATTTT. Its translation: CASSQDQGTARGDTQYF.

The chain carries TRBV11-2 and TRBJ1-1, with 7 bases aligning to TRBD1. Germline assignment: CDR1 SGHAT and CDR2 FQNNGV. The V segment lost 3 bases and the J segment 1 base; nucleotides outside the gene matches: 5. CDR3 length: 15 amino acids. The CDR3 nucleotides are TGTGCCAGCAGCTTCGACAGGGCCAGGAACACTGAAGCTTTCTTT. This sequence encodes CASSFDRARNTEAFF.

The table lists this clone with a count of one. The CDR3 loop reads CASREAGVRYEQYF. In DNA form, the CDR3 reads TGTGCCAGCAGGGAAGCCGGGGTTCGCTACGAGCAGTACTTC. J is TRBJ2-7 and V is TRBV7-2; a possible D gene is TRBD2 (5 bases). Trimming stripped 6 bases from V and 3 bases from J, with 15 bases between. The CDR3 spans 14 residues. Germline V gene lookup returns CDR1 SGHTA and CDR2 FQGNSA.

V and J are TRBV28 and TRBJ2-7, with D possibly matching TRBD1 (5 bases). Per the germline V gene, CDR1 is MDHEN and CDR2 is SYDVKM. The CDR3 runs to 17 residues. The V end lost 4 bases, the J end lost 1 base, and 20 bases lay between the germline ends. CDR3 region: CASSSLLLGSGSYEQYF. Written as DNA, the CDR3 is TGTGCCAGCAGTTCTCTGCTGCTCGGGTCAGGGTCCTACGAGCAGTACTTC.

The CDR3 DNA reads TGTGCCTGGACCCCACAGGCTAATTCACCCCTCCACTTT. It is translated as CAWTPQANSPLHF. This chain uses TRBV30 with TRBJ1-6; D is possibly TRBD1 (5 bases). The CDR3 runs 13 residues. Trimming removed 4 bases at V and 6 bases at J, with 10 bases between. The germline CDR1 and CDR2 sequences are GTSNPN and SVGIG (reference sequence).

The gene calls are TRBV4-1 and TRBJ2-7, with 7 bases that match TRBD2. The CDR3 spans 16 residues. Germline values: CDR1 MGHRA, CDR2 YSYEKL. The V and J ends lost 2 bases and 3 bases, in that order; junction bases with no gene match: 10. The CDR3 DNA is TGCGCCAGCAGCCAAACTCGACTAGCCCTATTCTACGAGCAGTACTTC. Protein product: CASSQTRLALFYEQYF.

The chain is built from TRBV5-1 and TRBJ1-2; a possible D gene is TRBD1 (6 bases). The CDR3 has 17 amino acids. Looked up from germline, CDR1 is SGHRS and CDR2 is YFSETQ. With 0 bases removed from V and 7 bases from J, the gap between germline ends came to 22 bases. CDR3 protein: CASSLAQGHPEGGGYTF. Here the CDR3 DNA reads TGCGCCAGCAGCTTGGCCCAAGGGCATCCCGAAGGGGGTGGCTACACCTTC.

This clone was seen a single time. For the CDR3, the DNA is TGTGCCCTCTCCGGGACAGGGCGATCATCCTACGAGCAGTACTTC. Amino acids: CALSGTGRSSYEQYF. This rearrangement joins TRBV30 to TRBJ2-7; 9 positions match TRBD1. From germline, CDR1 is GTSNPN and CDR2 SVGIG (reference sequence). J lost 1 base, V lost 8 bases, and 12 bases had no gene match. This CDR3 has 15 residues.

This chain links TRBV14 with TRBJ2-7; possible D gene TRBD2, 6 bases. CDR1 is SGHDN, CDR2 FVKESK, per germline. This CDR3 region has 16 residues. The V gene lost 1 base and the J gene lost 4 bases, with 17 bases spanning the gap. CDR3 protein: CASSQGALTSGYEQYF. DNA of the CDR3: TGTGCCAGCAGCCAAGGGGCCTTGACTAGTGGGTACGAGCAGTACTTC.

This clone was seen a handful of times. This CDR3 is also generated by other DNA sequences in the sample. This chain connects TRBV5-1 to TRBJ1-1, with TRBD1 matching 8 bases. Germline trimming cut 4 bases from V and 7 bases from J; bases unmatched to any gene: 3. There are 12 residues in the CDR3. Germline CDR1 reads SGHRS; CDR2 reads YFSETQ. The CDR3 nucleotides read TGCGCCAGCAGCCTAGGACAGGGTGAAGCTTTCTTT. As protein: CASSLGQGEAFF.

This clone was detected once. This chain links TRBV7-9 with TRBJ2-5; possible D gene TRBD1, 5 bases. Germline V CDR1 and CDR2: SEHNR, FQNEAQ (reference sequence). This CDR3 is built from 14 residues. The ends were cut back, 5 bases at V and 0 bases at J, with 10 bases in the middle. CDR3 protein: CASSGHVYQETQYF. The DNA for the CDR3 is TGTGCCAGCAGCGGACACGTGTACCAAGAGACCCAGTACTTC.

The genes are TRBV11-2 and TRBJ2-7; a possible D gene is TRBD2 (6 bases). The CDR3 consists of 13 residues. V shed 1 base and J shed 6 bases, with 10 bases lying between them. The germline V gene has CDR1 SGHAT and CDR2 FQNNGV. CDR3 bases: TGTGCCAGCAGCTTAGTCCCGGGAGTCGAGCAGTACTTC. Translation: CASSLVPGVEQYF.